The 18 T cell receptor beta chains given below trace back to one sample, sequenced in a study of T cell responses to AZD1222 COVID-19 vaccine. The repertoire was sequenced with immunoSEQ multiplex PCR; TCRdb's copy has only in-frame clones and lacks some. The table includes under 110,000 clones, 70% to 90% detected once. This sample comprised peripheral blood, obtained 28 days after the second AZD1222 dose. The receptors shown here come from an adult who received the AZD1222 COVID-19 vaccine.

The chain has TRBV19 and TRBJ2-1; D is perhaps TRBD1 or TRBD2 (5 bases each). The V end was cut by 5 bases, the J end by 9 bases, with 14 bases between. The CDR3 runs 13 residues. CDR1 is LNHDA and CDR2 is SQIVND in the germline V gene (reference sequence). The CDR3 is CASSRREFGEQFF. The CDR3 coding sequence is TGTGCCAGTAGTCGCAGGGAGTTTGGTGAGCAGTTCTTC. Full variable domain (outside the CDR3, taken from reference TRBV19 and TRBJ2-1): DGGITQSPKYLFRKEGQNVTLSCEQNLNHDAMYWYRQDPGQGLRLIYYSQIVNDFQKGDIAEGYSVSREKKESFPLTVTSAQKNPTAFYLCASSRREFGEQFFGPGTRLTVL.

In regard to this clone: At one end, the junction sequence differs from germline, possibly due to a read error. CDR3 nucleotides: TGTGCCAGCAGCGAAGATTGGGGAGATACGCAGTATTTT. Translation: CASSEDWGDTQYF. The chain uses TRBV2 and TRBJ2-3; D ambiguous. This CDR3 is 13 amino acids long. Germline CDR1 reads SNHLY; CDR2 reads FYNNEI.

The chain recombines TRBV27 with TRBJ2-7, with 12 nucleotides matching TRBD2. V shed 6 bases, J shed 1 base, and the junction held 7 bases outside the gene matches. The CDR3 is 16 amino acids. CDR1 and CDR2 (germline): MNHEY, SMNVEV (reference sequence). DNA of the CDR3: TGTGCCAGCAGAAATCTCGGACTAGCGGGGTCCTACGAGCAGTACTTC. Its protein is CASRNLGLAGSYEQYF.

This clone was observed a handful of times. The CDR3 region has the DNA TGTGCCTGGAGCTTGGGACAATATCAGCCCCAGCATTTT. Protein: CAWSLGQYQPQHF. The V gene is TRBV30, the J gene TRBJ1-5; tentative D call: TRBD1 (6 bases). Trimming left V 3 bases short and J 5 bases short, with 11 bases between. Per the germline V gene, CDR1 is GTSNPN and CDR2 is SVGIG (reference sequence). This CDR3 is 13 amino acids long.

The sample holds a few counts of this clone. J is TRBJ2-5 and V is TRBV29-1; 8 bases line up with TRBD1. This CDR3 contains 11 residues. The germline gives CDR1 SQVTM, CDR2 ANQGSEA. Germline trimming cut 6 bases from V and 5 bases from J; bases unmatched to any gene: 2. The CDR3 loop reads CSVQGAETQYF. The CDR3 bases are TGCAGCGTGCAGGGGGCTGAGACCCAGTACTTC.

In DNA form, the CDR3 reads TGTGCCAGCAGCTTAGACGGACTAATTGATACGCAGTATTTT. It translates to CASSLDGLIDTQYF. The gene calls are TRBV7-8 and TRBJ2-3; possibly TRBD2 for D (6 bases). The germline CDR1 and CDR2 sequences are SGHVS and FQNEAQ. V was trimmed by 1 base and J by 6 bases, leaving 11 bases between them. The CDR3 extends over 14 amino acids. The full variable domain, in which reference TRBV7-8 and TRBJ2-3 provide the parts outside the CDR3, is GAGVSQSPRYKVAKRGQDVALRCDPISGHVSLFWYQQALGQGPEFLTYFQNEAQLDKSGLPSDRFFAERPEGSVSTLKIQRTQQEDSAVYLCASSLDGLIDTQYFGPGTRLTVL.

V and J are TRBV7-9 and TRBJ1-2, with D possibly matching TRBD1 (6 bases). The germline CDR1 and CDR2 sequences are SEHNR and FQNEAQ (reference sequence). This CDR3 has 15 amino acids. With 1 base removed from V and 6 bases from J, the gap between germline ends came to 15 bases. CDR3 amino acids: CASSLGLLEGDGYTF. The CDR3 DNA reads TGTGCCAGCAGCTTAGGCCTCCTGGAGGGGGATGGCTACACCTTC.

This clone was recorded only once. The rearrangement uses TRBV10-3 and TRBJ2-1, with 7 positions matching TRBD2. Germline loops: CDR1 ENHRY, CDR2 SYGVKD. V shed 10 bases, J shed 8 bases, and the junction held 11 bases outside the gene matches. CDR3 size: 13 residues. CDR3 loop: CASEAGPGDEQFF. The DNA for the CDR3 is TGTGCCAGCGAAGCGGGGCCGGGGGATGAGCAGTTCTTC.

The CDR3 sequence is CASSSGTGGWNEQYF. The CDR3, as DNA: TGTGCCAGCAGTTCCGGGACAGGGGGCTGGAACGAGCAGTACTTC. The chain joins TRBV28 to TRBJ2-7; 12 bases map to TRBD1. V was clipped by 4 bases and J by 5 bases; unmatched bases: 6. There are 15 residues in the CDR3. Looked up from germline, CDR1 is MDHEN and CDR2 is SYDVKM.

The genes are TRBV23-1 and TRBJ2-7; 16 bases line up with TRBD2. TRBV23-1 is assigned to the ORF class and has an uncertain function. The CDR3 is made up of 15 amino acids. The ends lost 4 bases at V and 11 bases at J; junction bases unmatched: 8. In DNA, the CDR3 is TGCGCCAGCAGTCGCTCGGGGACTAGCGGGAGGGCCGAGTACTTC. Translation gives CASSRSGTSGRAEYF.

V and J are TRBV14 and TRBJ2-7, with TRBD2 matching 8 bases. The V segment lost 0 bases and the J segment 7 bases; nucleotides outside the gene matches: 5. The CDR3 is 14 amino acids. Germline-derived CDR1 and CDR2 are SGHDN and FVKESK. The CDR3 protein is CASSQDTSGNEQYF. CDR3 bases: TGTGCCAGCAGCCAAGATACTAGCGGCAATGAGCAGTACTTC.

The V and J genes are TRBV6-6 and TRBJ1-2; D remains unclear. There are 13 residues in the CDR3. CDR1 MNHNY and CDR2 SVGAGI come from the germline V gene (reference sequence). V dropped 2 bases and J dropped 7 bases, with 11 bases sitting between them. CDR3 protein: CASSYEVSRGYTF. CDR3 nucleotides: TGTGCCAGCAGTTACGAGGTCTCGCGTGGCTACACCTTC.

This rearrangement joins TRBV5-4 to TRBJ2-7; D call uncertain. This CDR3 comprises 14 residues. Deletions cut 0 bases from V and 4 bases from J, with 11 bases between. Germline V CDR1 and CDR2: SGHNT, YYREEE (reference sequence). The chain's CDR3 is CASSLGGLTYEQYF. The CDR3, as DNA: TGTGCCAGCAGCTTGGGGGGTCTGACGTACGAGCAGTACTTC.

The chain uses TRBV19 and TRBJ2-7, with D perhaps TRBD1 (6 bases). This CDR3 has 15 residues. Germline CDR1 and CDR2: LNHDA and SQIVND (reference sequence). Deletions cut 5 bases from V and 4 bases from J, with 18 bases between. The CDR3 DNA is TGTGCCAGTAGTCTCCACGGACAGTCTGGGTACGAGCAGTACTTC. It encodes CASSLHGQSGYEQYF.

CDR3 sequence reads: CASSILPGRGNTEAFF. The CDR3 DNA sequence: TGTGCCAGTAGTATTCTCCCGGGACGGGGGAACACTGAAGCTTTCTTT. The V gene is TRBV19, the J gene TRBJ1-1; tentative D call: TRBD1 (5 bases). The ends were cut back, 3 bases at V and 1 base at J, with 15 bases in the middle. The CDR3 is 16 residues long. Per germline, CDR1 LNHDA and CDR2 SQIVND (reference sequence).

The V and J genes are TRBV5-8 and TRBJ2-1; TRBD1 or TRBD2 may be the D gene (6 bases each). The CDR3 has 15 residues. Germline V lookup: CDR1 SGHTS, CDR2 YDEGEE. The ends were cut back, 1 base at V and 3 bases at J, with 11 bases in the middle. CDR3 in amino acids: CASSLRGGIYNEQFF. The CDR3 DNA is TGTGCCAGCAGCTTGAGAGGGGGGATCTACAATGAGCAGTTCTTC.

The chain recombines TRBV7-9 with TRBJ2-1, with D possibly matching TRBD1 (6 bases). With 2 bases removed from V and 1 base from J, the gap between germline ends came to 9 bases. Germline CDR1 SEHNR, CDR2 FQNEAQ (reference sequence). This CDR3 region has 15 residues. For the CDR3, the DNA is TGTGCCAGCAGCTTATCCACAGGGTCCTACAATGAGCAGTTCTTC. Encoded protein: CASSLSTGSYNEQFF.

V usage is TRBV27 and J usage is TRBJ1-1, with D maybe TRBD1 (5 bases). The ends were cut back, 0 bases at V and 1 base at J, with 12 bases in the middle. This CDR3 region has 16 residues. Looked up from germline, CDR1 is MNHEY and CDR2 is SMNVEV (reference sequence). The CDR3 loop is CASSLSMGTANTEAFF. The CDR3 DNA follows: TGTGCCAGCAGTTTATCTATGGGGACGGCGAACACTGAAGCTTTCTTT.